The clone carrying this TCR beta chain was detected a few times. Some clones are missing from TCRdb's copy, which holds only in-frame ones; the method was immunoSEQ multiplex PCR. The sample lists 100,000 to 150,000 clones, approximately 86% occurring once. Germline trimming cut 6 bases from V and 6 bases from J; bases unmatched to any gene: 11. Germline CDR1 LNHDA, CDR2 SQIVND (reference sequence). The length of the CDR3 is 15 residues. This sample is part of a study of blood T cell repertoires in COVID-19. The study drew participants aged about 18 to 95 years from approximately 23 US areas. The chain recombines TRBV19 with TRBJ1-1; 9 bases fit TRBD1. Sequencing was performed on PBMCs or T cells enriched from blood (not recorded which). This TCR was sampled from a woman in her forties or fifties who had recovered from COVID-19. CDR3 sequence (DNA): TGTGCCAGTAGACAAGGGGGGACAGGGTACGCTGAAGCTTTCTTT. Translated, it gives CASRQGGTGYAEAFF. Variable domain in full (rest from reference TRBV19 and TRBJ1-1): DGGITQSPKYLFRKEGQNVTLSCEQNLNHDAMYWYRQDPGQGLRLIYYSQIVNDFQKGDIAEGYSVSREKKESFPLTVTSAQKNPTAFYLCASRQGGTGYAEAFFGQGTRLTVV.